Listed below are T cell receptor beta chains from one sample, sequenced in a study of blood T cell repertoires in COVID-19. Sequencing was performed with immunoSEQ multiplex PCR; in TCRdb, only in-frame clones are kept and a portion is missing. The table lists about 200,000 clones, 88% of them singletons. Sample: peripheral blood. All receptors derive from a human donor in a cohort sampled during active COVID-19. Each CDR3 is given with its conserved first and last residue. The order of the fields is V gene, J gene, D gene, clone size, CDR3 protein, CDR3 DNA. A D gene is named only where the DNA matches it firmly. Size is stated for part of the rows, as once, few or many counts, or as a class when the clone is expanded.

TRBV7-9,TRBJ2-7,TRBD1,.,CASSSRLLGQGYEQYF,TGTGCCAGCAGCTCCCGCCTCTTAGGACAGGGCTACGAGCAGTACTTC
TRBV7-8,TRBJ1-2,.,few,CASSFGPRVEVGYTF,TGTGCCAGCAGCTTCGGACCGAGGGTGGAGGTTGGCTACACCTTC
TRBV7-2,TRBJ2-1,TRBD1,.,CASSLTGSLVLSYNEQFF,TGTGCCAGCAGCTTGACAGGGTCCCTAGTACTCTCCTACAATGAGCAGTTCTTC
TRBV5-1,TRBJ2-5,.,.,CASSLIGDLETQYF,TGCGCCAGCAGCTTGATCGGGGATCTGGAGACCCAGTACTTC
TRBV4-2,TRBJ2-7,.,.,CASSRGGAQAYEQYF,TGTGCCAGCAGCCGAGGGGGAGCGCAAGCCTACGAGCAGTACTTC
TRBV7-6,TRBJ1-6,.,.,CASSLGQAHNSPLHF,TGTGCCAGCAGCTTAGGACAGGCACATAATTCACCCCTCCACTTT
TRBV10-3,TRBJ2-6,TRBD1,.,CAISRQGTNVLTF,TGTGCCATCAGTCGACAGGGAACCAACGTCCTGACTTTC
TRBV2,TRBJ2-3,TRBD2,few,CASRGGTGTDTQYF,TGTGCCAGCAGGGGGGGGACCGGCACAGATACGCAGTATTTT
TRBV5-1,TRBJ2-7,.,.,CASSQQDRGAYEQYF,TGCGCCAGCAGCCAGCAGGACAGAGGAGCCTACGAGCAGTACTTC
TRBV6-2/TRBV6-3,TRBJ1-6,.,few,CASSYQDNYNSPLHF,TGTGCCAGCAGTTACCAGGACAACTATAATTCACCCCTCCACTTT
TRBV12-5,TRBJ2-1,.,.,CASGPGQIKYNEQFF,TGTGCTAGTGGCCCAGGACAGATAAAATACAATGAGCAGTTCTTC
TRBV3-1/TRBV3-2,TRBJ2-2,.,.,CASREGPGRERVLFF,TGTGCCAGCAGGGAGGGCCCGGGACGGGAAAGGGTGCTGTTTTTT
TRBV19,TRBJ2-3,TRBD1,.,CASSLGQGARDTQYF,TGTGCCAGTAGTCTTGGCCAGGGGGCCAGAGATACGCAGTATTTT
TRBV10-2,TRBJ1-5,.,.,CASSLGDRSSLKNQPQHF,TGCGCCAGCAGTCTGGGAGATCGATCCTCCCTCAAGAATCAGCCCCAGCATTTT